This T cell receptor beta chain was captured by sequencing in a study of human T cells and chemical hapten exposure. As for the study in general: Diphenylcyclopropenone was administered weekly to the scalp of patients throughout the roughly 22-week study.

This clonotype occurred a few times. Germline lookup yields CDR1 SGHTA and CDR2 FQGTGA. V was pared by 2 bases and J by 0 bases, with 10 bases between. The length of the CDR3 is 15 residues. Using its own MiXCR run on the RACE reads, TCRdb lists one record per CDR3 protein. The sample lists approximately 97,000 distinct CDR3 sequences; over 10% were seen once. The time point is: patch test 2, 6 weeks after DPC sensitization. Specified treatment: therapeutic diphenylcyclopropenone sensitization with weekly scalp DPC. At every patch-test visit, blood was drawn before the patch test was applied. This sequence was found in a woman aged 40 to 55 with alopecia areata. Some clones in this sample may be carry-over from other donors' samples. This sample comprised whole blood, obtained in connection with sensitization to the hapten diphenylcyclopropenone (DPC). The V gene is TRBV7-3, the J gene TRBJ1-1; D remains ambiguous. The CDR3 DNA sequence: TGTGCCAGCAGCTTACAACCGGGAGTGAACACTGAAGCTTTCTTT. It translates to CASSLQPGVNTEAFF.